These 14 T cell receptor beta chains were all obtained from the same sample, sequenced in a study of T cell responses to AZD1222 COVID-19 vaccine. Method: immunoSEQ multiplex PCR; TCRdb's copy keeps in-frame clones and lacks some. The table lists about 160,000 clones, 92% of them singletons, with around 4% in the top ten. The sequences come from peripheral blood, collected on day 0 of MenACWY control vaccination. The receptors were sampled from an adult in good health.

The genes are TRBV6-1 and TRBJ1-1; no firm D call. This CDR3 spans 11 amino acids. Trimming removed 3 bases from V and 1 base from J, with 0 bases in between. Germline CDR1 is MNHNS and CDR2 is SASEGT. DNA of the CDR3: TGTGCCAGCAGTGAGAACACTGAAGCTTTCTTT. Translated, it gives CASSENTEAFF.

The CDR3, as DNA: TGTGCCAGCAGTGAACTGGAAAAACTGTTTTTT. Translation: CASSELEKLFF. This chain links TRBV6-1 with TRBJ1-4; unclear D gene. With 2 bases removed from V and 8 bases from J, the gap between germline ends came to 3 bases. The CDR3 spans 11 residues. Germline loops: CDR1 MNHNS, CDR2 SASEGT.

The chain is built from TRBV5-5 and TRBJ2-1; D is undetermined. V was clipped by 5 bases and J by 8 bases, with 20 bases between them. The CDR3 has 15 amino acids. Germline V gives CDR1 SGHKS, CDR2 YYEKEE (reference sequence). The CDR3 reads CASRRRLPYNDEQFF. CDR3 bases: TGTGCCAGCAGACGGCGCCTCCCATACAATGATGAGCAGTTCTTC.

The chain links TRBV28 to TRBJ1-3; the D gene is possibly TRBD1 (5 bases). The CDR3 sequence is 14 residues long. Trimming removed 6 bases from V and 0 bases from J, with 9 bases in between. In germline, CDR1 is MDHEN, CDR2 SYDVKM. The CDR3 loop reads CASRLQGSGNTIYF. CDR3 DNA: TGTGCCAGCAGATTGCAGGGCTCTGGAAACACCATATATTTT. Full variable domain (remainder filled in from reference TRBV28 and TRBJ1-3): DVKVTQSSRYLVKRTGEKVFLECVQDMDHENMFWYRQDPGLGLRLIYFSYDVKMKEKGDIPEGYSVSREKKERFSLILESASTNQTSMYLCASRLQGSGNTIYFGEGSWLTVV.

The chain couples TRBV7-3 to TRBJ2-7, with 10 bases matching TRBD1. The junction had 13 bases not matched to a gene; V was cut back by 5 bases and J by 3 bases. Germline values: CDR1 SGHTA, CDR2 FQGTGA. This CDR3 region has 17 residues. CDR3 sequence: CASSLGGAGTGVYEQYF. In nucleotides, the CDR3 is TGTGCCAGCAGCCTCGGGGGAGCCGGGACAGGGGTCTACGAGCAGTACTTC.

The V and J genes are TRBV6-5 and TRBJ1-1, with a possible D match to TRBD1 (5 bases). Germline-derived CDR1 and CDR2 are MNHEY and SVGAGI. This CDR3 contains 12 residues. The V end lost 0 bases, the J end lost 6 bases, and 5 bases lay between the germline ends. The CDR3 reads CASSYSGAEAFF. CDR3 in DNA: TGTGCCAGCAGTTACTCAGGGGCTGAAGCTTTCTTT.

CDR3 loop: CAISTGDTYNEQFF. CDR3 nucleotides: TGTGCCATCTCCACAGGAGACACCTACAATGAGCAGTTCTTC. This rearrangement joins TRBV10-3 to TRBJ2-1; D perhaps matches TRBD1 (5 bases). Trimming shortened V by 8 bases and J by 2 bases, and 13 bases separated the two germline ends. Germline V gene sequence: CDR1 ENHRY, CDR2 SYGVKD. CDR3 length: 14 residues.

The chain has TRBV19 and TRBJ2-7; D is possibly TRBD1 (5 bases). The germline V gene has CDR1 LNHDA and CDR2 SQIVND (reference sequence). V lost 4 bases to trimming and J lost 6 bases, with 16 bases between them. The CDR3 covers 14 residues. CDR3 DNA: TGTGCCAGTAGTAGCTCGCCAGGGATGTTCGAGCAGTACTTC. The encoded protein is CASSSSPGMFEQYF.

J is TRBJ2-2 and V is TRBV18; 8 positions match TRBD2. The trim removed 2 bases at V and 9 bases at J, leaving 8 bases unmatched. This CDR3 is 15 amino acids long. Germline V lookup: CDR1 KGHSH, CDR2 LQKENI. The CDR3 sequence is CASSPVAGGGRELFF. The CDR3 DNA reads as TGTGCCAGCTCACCAGTCGCGGGAGGAGGACGGGAGCTGTTTTTT.

The V gene is TRBV19, the J gene TRBJ2-6; D might be TRBD1 (6 bases). This CDR3 is built from 17 residues. In germline, CDR1 is LNHDA, CDR2 SQIVND (reference sequence). V lost 2 bases, J lost 4 bases, and 15 bases lay in between. CDR3 region: CASSIMDSRPGANVLTF. The CDR3 bases are TGTGCCAGTAGTATAATGGACAGCCGGCCGGGGGCCAACGTCCTGACTTTC.

The chain carries TRBV27 and TRBJ1-6; 7 bases line up with TRBD1. The CDR3 totals 15 residues. CDR1 is MNHEY, CDR2 SMNVEV, per germline (reference sequence). Trimming cost V 5 bases and J 8 bases; bases outside gene matches: 9. The CDR3 loop reads CASSLRQGGDSPLHF. CDR3 bases: TGTGCCAGCAGTCTAAGACAGGGAGGGGATTCACCCCTCCACTTT.

This chain uses TRBV6-1 with TRBJ1-2; 7 bases line up with TRBD1. The CDR3 has 16 amino acids. Trimming took 4 bases from V and 3 from J; bases not matched to a gene: 11. CDR1 is MNHNS and CDR2 is SASEGT in the germline V gene. The CDR3 here is CASSGQYRGQDYGYTF. CDR3 coding DNA: TGTGCCAGCAGTGGACAATACAGGGGTCAGGACTATGGCTACACCTTC.

J is TRBJ1-2 and V is TRBV27; TRBD1 matches 7 bases. V shed 5 bases and J 0 bases; nucleotides not matched to a gene: 9. The CDR3 covers 16 residues. Germline CDR1 and CDR2: MNHEY and SMNVEV (reference sequence). The CDR3 DNA sequence: TGTGCCAGCAGTCCAAGGACAGGAGGACCTAACTATGGCTACACCTTC. Translating gives CASSPRTGGPNYGYTF.

The chain uses TRBV9 and TRBJ2-1, with 11 bases lining up with TRBD2. This CDR3 region has 19 residues. The germline V gene has CDR1 SGDLS and CDR2 YYNGEE. J lost 0 bases, V lost 0 bases, and 8 bases had no gene match. The DNA for the CDR3 is TGTGCCAGCAGCGTAGCGCTAGCGGGAGGACCGACCTCCTACAATGAGCAGTTCTTC. This translates into CASSVALAGGPTSYNEQFF.